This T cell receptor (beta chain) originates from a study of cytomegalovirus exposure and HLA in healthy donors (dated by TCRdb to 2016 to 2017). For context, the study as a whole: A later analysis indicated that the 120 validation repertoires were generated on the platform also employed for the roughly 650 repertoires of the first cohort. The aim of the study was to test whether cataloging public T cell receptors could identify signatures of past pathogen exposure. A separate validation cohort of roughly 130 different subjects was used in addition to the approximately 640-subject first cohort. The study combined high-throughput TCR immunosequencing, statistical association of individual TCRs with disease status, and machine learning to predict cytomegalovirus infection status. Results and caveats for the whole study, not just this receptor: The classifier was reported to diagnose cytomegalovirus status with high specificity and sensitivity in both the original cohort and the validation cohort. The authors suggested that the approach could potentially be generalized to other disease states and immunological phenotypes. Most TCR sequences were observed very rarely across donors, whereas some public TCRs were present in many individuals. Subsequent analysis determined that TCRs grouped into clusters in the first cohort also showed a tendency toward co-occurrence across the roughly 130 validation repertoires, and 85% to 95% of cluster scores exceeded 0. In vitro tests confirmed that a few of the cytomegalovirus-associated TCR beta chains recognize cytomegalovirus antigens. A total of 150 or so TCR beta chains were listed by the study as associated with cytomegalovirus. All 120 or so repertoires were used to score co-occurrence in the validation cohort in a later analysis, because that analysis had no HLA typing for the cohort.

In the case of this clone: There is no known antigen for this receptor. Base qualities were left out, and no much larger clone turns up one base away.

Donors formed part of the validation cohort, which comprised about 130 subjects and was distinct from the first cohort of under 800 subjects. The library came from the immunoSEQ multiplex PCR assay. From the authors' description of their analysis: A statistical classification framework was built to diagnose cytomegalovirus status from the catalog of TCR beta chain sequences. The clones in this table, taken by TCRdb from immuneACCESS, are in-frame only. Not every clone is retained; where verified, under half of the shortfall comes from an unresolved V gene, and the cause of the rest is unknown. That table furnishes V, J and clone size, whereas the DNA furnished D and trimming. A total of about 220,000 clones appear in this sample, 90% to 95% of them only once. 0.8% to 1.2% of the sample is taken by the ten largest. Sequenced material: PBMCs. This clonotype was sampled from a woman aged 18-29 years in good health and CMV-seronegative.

The nucleotide sequence is TGTGCCAGCAGAGGGGATGGTAACTATGGCTACACCTTC. The resulting protein is CASRGDGNYGYTF. The chain is made from TRBV11-1 and TRBJ1-2, and TRBD1 may be the D gene, going by 5 matching bases. In the germline V gene (reference sequence), CDR1 corresponds to SGHAT and CDR2 to FQDESV. Deletion took 6 bases off V and 1 base off J, with a span of 9 bases between the germline ends. The CDR3 numbers 13 residues from cysteine through phenylalanine. Only the CDR3 region is kept as DNA, spanning 39 bases read in frame from base 1.